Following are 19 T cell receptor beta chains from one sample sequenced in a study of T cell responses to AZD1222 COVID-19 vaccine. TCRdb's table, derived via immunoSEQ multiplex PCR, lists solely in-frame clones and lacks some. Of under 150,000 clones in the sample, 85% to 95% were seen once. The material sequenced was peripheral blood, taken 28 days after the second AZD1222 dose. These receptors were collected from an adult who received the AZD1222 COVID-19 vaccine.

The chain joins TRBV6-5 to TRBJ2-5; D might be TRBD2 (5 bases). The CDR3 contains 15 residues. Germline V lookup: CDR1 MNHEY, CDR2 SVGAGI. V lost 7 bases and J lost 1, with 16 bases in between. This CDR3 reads CASIRLRALQETQYF. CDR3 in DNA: TGTGCCAGCATTAGGTTGAGGGCACTCCAAGAGACCCAGTACTTC.

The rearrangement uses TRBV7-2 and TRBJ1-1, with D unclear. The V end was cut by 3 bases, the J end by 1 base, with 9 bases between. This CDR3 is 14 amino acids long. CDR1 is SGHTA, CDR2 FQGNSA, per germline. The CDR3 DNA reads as TGTGCCAGCAGCTTCCGCAGTGGGAACACTGAAGCTTTCTTT. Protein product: CASSFRSGNTEAFF.

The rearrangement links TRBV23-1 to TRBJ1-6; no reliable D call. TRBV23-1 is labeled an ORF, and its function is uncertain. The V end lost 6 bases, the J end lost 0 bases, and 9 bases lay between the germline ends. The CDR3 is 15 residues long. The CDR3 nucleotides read TGCGCCAGCAGCCATCCCAGCTCCTATAATTCACCCCTCCACTTT. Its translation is CASSHPSSYNSPLHF.

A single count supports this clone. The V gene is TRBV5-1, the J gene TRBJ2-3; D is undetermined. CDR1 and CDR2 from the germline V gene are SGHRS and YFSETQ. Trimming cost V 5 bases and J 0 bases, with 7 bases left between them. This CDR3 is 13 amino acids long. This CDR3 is CASRDSSTDTQYF. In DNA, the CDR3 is TGCGCCAGCAGAGATTCTAGCACAGATACGCAGTATTTT.

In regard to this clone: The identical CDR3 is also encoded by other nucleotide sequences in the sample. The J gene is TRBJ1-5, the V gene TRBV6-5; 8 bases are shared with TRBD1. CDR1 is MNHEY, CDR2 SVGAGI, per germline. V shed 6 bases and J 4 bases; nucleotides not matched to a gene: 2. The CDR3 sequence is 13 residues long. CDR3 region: CASSRQGNQPQHF. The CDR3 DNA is TGTGCCAGCAGCAGACAGGGGAATCAGCCCCAGCATTTT.

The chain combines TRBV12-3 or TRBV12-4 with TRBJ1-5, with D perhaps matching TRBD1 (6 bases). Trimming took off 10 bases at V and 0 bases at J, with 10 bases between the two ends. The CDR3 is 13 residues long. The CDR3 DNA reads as TGTGCCACCTCCAGGGGTAGCAATCAGCCCCAGCATTTT. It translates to CATSRGSNQPQHF.

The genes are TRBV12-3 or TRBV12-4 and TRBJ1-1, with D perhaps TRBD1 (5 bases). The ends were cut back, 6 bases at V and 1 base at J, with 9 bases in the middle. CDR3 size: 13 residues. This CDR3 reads CASSRTGNTEAFF. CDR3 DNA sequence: TGTGCCAGCAGCCGCACAGGGAACACTGAAGCTTTCTTT.

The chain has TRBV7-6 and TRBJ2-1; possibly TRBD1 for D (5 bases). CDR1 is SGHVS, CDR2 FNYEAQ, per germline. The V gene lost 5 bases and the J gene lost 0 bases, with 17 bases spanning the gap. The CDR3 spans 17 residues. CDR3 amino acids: CASSPYPRASSYNEQFF. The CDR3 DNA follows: TGTGCCAGCAGCCCCTACCCCAGGGCCAGCTCCTACAATGAGCAGTTCTTC. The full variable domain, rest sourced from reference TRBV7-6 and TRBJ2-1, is GAGVSQSPRYKVTKRGQDVALRCDPISGHVSLYWYRQALGQGPEFLTYFNYEAQQDKSGLPNDRFSAERPEGSISTLTIQRTEQRDSAMYRCASSPYPRASSYNEQFFGPGTRLTVL.

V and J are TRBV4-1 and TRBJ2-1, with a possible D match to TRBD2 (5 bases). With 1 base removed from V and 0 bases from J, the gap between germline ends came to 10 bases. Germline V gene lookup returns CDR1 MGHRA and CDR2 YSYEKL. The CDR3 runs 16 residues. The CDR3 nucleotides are TGCGCCAGCAGCCAAGGACTACTTAGCTCCTACAATGAGCAGTTCTTC. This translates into CASSQGLLSSYNEQFF.

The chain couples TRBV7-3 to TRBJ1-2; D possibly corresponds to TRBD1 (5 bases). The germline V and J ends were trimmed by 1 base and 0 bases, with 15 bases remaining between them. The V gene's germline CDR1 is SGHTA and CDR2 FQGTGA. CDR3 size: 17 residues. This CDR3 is CASSLSGGAGTNYGYTF. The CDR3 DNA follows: TGTGCCAGCAGCTTAAGTGGAGGGGCAGGGACTAACTATGGCTACACCTTC.

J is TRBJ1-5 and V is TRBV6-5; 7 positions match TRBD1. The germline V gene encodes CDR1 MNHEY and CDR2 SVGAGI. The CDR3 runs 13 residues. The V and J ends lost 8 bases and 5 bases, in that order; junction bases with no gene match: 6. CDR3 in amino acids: CASADRAHQPQHF. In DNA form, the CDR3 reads TGTGCCAGCGCAGACAGGGCCCATCAGCCCCAGCATTTT.

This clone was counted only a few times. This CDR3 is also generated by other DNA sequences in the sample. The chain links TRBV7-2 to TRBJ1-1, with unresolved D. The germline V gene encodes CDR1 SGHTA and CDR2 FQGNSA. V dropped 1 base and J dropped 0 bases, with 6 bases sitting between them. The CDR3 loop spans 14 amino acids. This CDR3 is CASSLGFMNTEAFF. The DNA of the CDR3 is TGTGCCAGCAGCTTAGGGTTCATGAACACTGAAGCTTTCTTT.

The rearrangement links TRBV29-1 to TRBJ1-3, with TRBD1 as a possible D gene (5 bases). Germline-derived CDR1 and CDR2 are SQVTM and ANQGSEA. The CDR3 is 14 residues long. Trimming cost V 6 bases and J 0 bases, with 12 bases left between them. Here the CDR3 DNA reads TGCAGCGTCGCGACAGCGTACTCTGGAAACACCATATATTTT. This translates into CSVATAYSGNTIYF. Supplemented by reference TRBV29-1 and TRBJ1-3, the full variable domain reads SAVISQKPSRDICQRGTSLTIQCQVDSQVTMMFWYRQQPGQSLTLIATANQGSEATYESGFVIDKFPISRPNLTFSTLTVSNMSPEDSSIYLCSVATAYSGNTIYFGEGSWLTVV.

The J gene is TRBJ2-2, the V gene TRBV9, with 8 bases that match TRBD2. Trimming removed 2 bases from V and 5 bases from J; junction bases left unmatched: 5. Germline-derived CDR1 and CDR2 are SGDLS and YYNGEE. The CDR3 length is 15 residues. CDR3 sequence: CASSVHTSGTGELFF. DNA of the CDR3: TGTGCCAGCAGCGTCCATACTAGCGGTACCGGGGAGCTGTTTTTT.

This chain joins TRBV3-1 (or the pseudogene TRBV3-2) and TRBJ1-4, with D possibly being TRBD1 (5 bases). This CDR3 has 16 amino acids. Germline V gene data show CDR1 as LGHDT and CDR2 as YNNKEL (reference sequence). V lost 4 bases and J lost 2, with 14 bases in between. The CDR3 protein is CASSRYPGTTNEKLFF. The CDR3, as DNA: TGTGCCAGCAGCCGCTATCCCGGGACGACTAATGAAAAACTGTTTTTT.

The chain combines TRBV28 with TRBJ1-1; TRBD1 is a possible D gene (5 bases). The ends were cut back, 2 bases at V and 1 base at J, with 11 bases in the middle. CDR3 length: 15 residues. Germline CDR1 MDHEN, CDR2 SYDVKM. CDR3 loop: CASSLLGPRNTEAFF. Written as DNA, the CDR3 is TGTGCCAGCAGTTTACTGGGACCCAGGAACACTGAAGCTTTCTTT.

CDR3 protein: CASRQGETGELFF. Here the CDR3 DNA reads TGCGCCAGTAGACAGGGGGAAACCGGGGAGCTGTTTTTT. The chain recombines TRBV5-1 with TRBJ2-2; 9 nucleotides match TRBD1. Germline lookup yields CDR1 SGHRS and CDR2 YFSETQ. This CDR3 region has 13 residues. V was clipped by 8 bases and J by 5 bases; unmatched bases: 4.

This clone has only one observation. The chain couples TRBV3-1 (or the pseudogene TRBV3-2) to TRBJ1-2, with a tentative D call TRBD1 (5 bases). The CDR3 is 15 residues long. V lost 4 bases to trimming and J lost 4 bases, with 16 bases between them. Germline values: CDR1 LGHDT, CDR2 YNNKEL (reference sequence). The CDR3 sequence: CASSLLPGEGYGYTF. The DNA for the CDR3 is TGTGCCAGCAGCCTCCTACCGGGGGAGGGCTATGGCTACACCTTC.

DNA for the CDR3: TGTGCCAGCTCACCTGAGGAAGAGACCCAGTACTTC. Translated, it gives CASSPEEETQYF. The rearrangement uses TRBV18 and TRBJ2-5, with D unclear. Trimming removed 3 bases from V and 3 bases from J, with 5 bases in between. The length of the CDR3 is 12 residues. Germline CDR1 KGHSH, CDR2 LQKENI. The full variable domain, in which reference TRBV18 and TRBJ2-5 provide the parts outside the CDR3, is NAGVMQNPRHLVRRRGQEARLRCSPMKGHSHVYWYRQLPEEGLKFMVYLQKENIIDESGMPKERFSAEFPKEGPSILRIQQVVRGDSAAYFCASSPEEETQYFGPGTRLLVL.